These 14 T cell receptor beta chains originate from one sample sequenced in a study of T cell repertoires in cytomegalovirus infection. A single record per CDR3 protein comes from TCRdb applying MiXCR to the reads. The sample has about 440,000 distinct CDR3 sequences, approximately 30% seen once. The sequencing input was PBMCs. These receptor sequences come from a human donor in good health (CMV status not recorded). Some clones in this sample may be carry-over from other donors' samples.

The table lists this clonotype with many counts. This chain links TRBV20-1 with TRBJ1-5; D ambiguous. V lost 0 bases, J lost 2 bases, and 8 bases lay in between. This CDR3 region has 14 residues. The germline V gene encodes CDR1 DFQATT and CDR2 SNEGSKA (reference sequence). CDR3 loop: CSARDPGGNQPQHF. DNA for the CDR3: TGCAGTGCTAGAGATCCCGGGGGCAATCAGCCCCAGCATTTT.

This clonotype was picked up a small number of times. The chain links TRBV19 to TRBJ2-6, with D possibly matching TRBD1 (6 bases). The CDR3 length is 14 residues. Trimming pared 3 bases from V and 4 bases from J, leaving 7 bases between. CDR1 is LNHDA and CDR2 is SQIVND in the germline V gene (reference sequence). DNA of the CDR3: TGTGCCAGTAGTATCGGGACAGGGGCCAACGTCCTGACTTTC. Its translation is CASSIGTGANVLTF.

The chain is built from TRBV6-1 and TRBJ1-2, with TRBD1 as a possible D gene (5 bases). V lost 5 bases to trimming and J lost 5 bases, with 9 bases between them. Germline CDR1 MNHNS, CDR2 SASEGT. This CDR3 region has 12 residues. CDR3 loop: CASSWQGYGYTF. The CDR3 DNA is TGTGCCAGCAGTTGGCAGGGTTATGGCTACACCTTC.

The sample holds many counts of this clonotype. The chain combines TRBV7-2 with TRBJ2-5; D is unresolved. Trimming cost V 5 bases and J 7 bases, with 11 bases left between them. Germline V CDR1 and CDR2: SGHTA, FQGNSA. This CDR3 spans 12 amino acids. This chain's CDR3 is CASSPYGGTQYF. In DNA, the CDR3 is TGTGCCAGCAGCCCCTACGGCGGGACCCAGTACTTC.

V is TRBV5-1 and J is TRBJ2-7, with 8 nucleotides matching TRBD1. The germline V gene encodes CDR1 SGHRS and CDR2 YFSETQ. J lost 3 bases, V lost 0 bases, and 8 bases had no gene match. The CDR3 totals 16 residues. This chain's CDR3 is CASSLAPGQELYEQYF. DNA of the CDR3: TGCGCCAGCAGCTTGGCTCCGGGACAGGAACTCTACGAGCAGTACTTC.

The chain uses TRBV24-1 and TRBJ2-1; TRBD1 aligns across 10 bases. Unmatched junction bases numbered 5, after V lost 4 bases and J lost 6 bases. CDR1 and CDR2 (germline): KGHDR, SFDVKD. The CDR3 loop spans 15 amino acids. CDR3 bases: TGTGCCACCAGTGACACCGGGACAGGGGCCAATGAGCAGTTCTTC. This gives the protein CATSDTGTGANEQFF.

This clonotype was seen ten or more times. The J gene is TRBJ1-5, the V gene TRBV7-2; the D is unclear. Germline V lookup: CDR1 SGHTA, CDR2 FQGNSA. V shed 2 bases and J shed 0 bases, with 8 bases lying between them. This CDR3 comprises 15 residues. The CDR3 reads CASSLSKYSNQPQHF. CDR3 nucleotides: TGTGCCAGCAGCTTAAGTAAATATAGCAATCAGCCCCAGCATTTT.

The chain uses TRBV30 and TRBJ2-1, with D possibly matching TRBD2 (5 bases). The V end lost 5 bases, the J end lost 13 bases, and 18 bases lay between the germline ends. The CDR3 has 12 amino acids. Germline V CDR1 and CDR2: GTSNPN, SVGIG (reference sequence). CDR3 in amino acids: CAWEPDSGNQFF. The DNA of the CDR3 is TGTGCCTGGGAGCCGGACTCAGGTAATCAGTTCTTC.

CDR3 nucleotide sequence: TGCAGTGCTAGCAGGGGGCGCGGCAATCAGCCCCAGCATTTT. Translated: CSASRGRGNQPQHF. The chain has TRBV20-1 and TRBJ1-5; 8 nucleotides line up with TRBD1. The V gene's germline CDR1 is DFQATT and CDR2 SNEGSKA (reference sequence). The ends lost 3 bases at V and 2 bases at J; junction bases unmatched: 3. This CDR3 is 14 amino acids long.

J is TRBJ1-5 and V is TRBV7-9; TRBD1 might be the D (5 bases). CDR3 length: 16 residues. CDR1 is SEHNR, CDR2 FQNEAQ, per germline (reference sequence). Deletions cut 0 bases from V and 4 bases from J, with 13 bases between. The CDR3 spells CASSLARGEGNQPQHF. CDR3 nucleotide sequence: TGTGCCAGCAGCTTAGCTCGGGGGGAAGGAAATCAGCCCCAGCATTTT. The whole variable domain, remainder taken from reference TRBV7-9 and TRBJ1-5, is DTGVSQNPRHKITKRGQNVTFRCDPISEHNRLYWYRQTLGQGPEFLTYFQNEAQLEKSRLLSDRFSAERPKGSFSTLEIQRTEQGDSAMYLCASSLARGEGNQPQHFGDGTRLSIL.

The chain recombines TRBV29-1 with TRBJ2-5; D not certain. Trimming stripped 5 bases from V and 10 bases from J, with 14 bases between. This CDR3 has 11 amino acids. CDR1 SQVTM and CDR2 ANQGSEA come from the germline V gene. The CDR3 protein is CSVSGAGDQYF. As DNA, the CDR3 is TGCAGCGTTAGTGGCGCTGGCGACCAGTACTTC.

This clonotype was seen at least ten times. The chain couples TRBV7-8 to TRBJ2-3, with 8 bases matching TRBD2. V dropped 3 bases and J dropped 2; count of bases not matched to a gene: 10. The CDR3 contains 17 residues. Germline lookup yields CDR1 SGHVS and CDR2 FQNEAQ. The CDR3 is CASSFQRETSFTDTQYF. CDR3 nucleotides: TGTGCCAGCAGCTTTCAGCGGGAGACCTCCTTCACAGATACGCAGTATTTT.

A word on this clonotype: A much larger clone lies a single base off, so this may be a read error. The genes are TRBV7-9 and TRBJ2-2; the match to TRBD1 covers 8 bases. From germline, CDR1 is SEHNR and CDR2 FQNEAQ (reference sequence). Trimming took 2 bases from V and 4 from J; bases not matched to a gene: 9. This CDR3 comprises 17 residues. CDR3 residues: CASSLPDRGLVTGELFF. As DNA, the CDR3 is TGTGCCAGCAGCTTACCCGACAGGGGTCTCGTCACCGGGGAGCTGTTTTTT.

This rearrangement joins TRBV20-1 to TRBJ2-3; 7 bases fit TRBD2. The V segment lost 6 bases and the J segment 2 bases; nucleotides outside the gene matches: 8. Germline CDR1 reads DFQATT; CDR2 reads SNEGSKA (reference sequence). CDR3 length: 14 residues. The CDR3 region has the DNA TGCAGTGCCCCCGCAGCGGGGCCCACAGATACGCAGTATTTT. It is translated as CSAPAAGPTDTQYF.